A selection of T cell receptor beta chains follows, all from one sample in a study of human T cells and chemical hapten exposure. Each CDR3 protein gets one entry after TCRdb re-called the RACE reads with MiXCR. Among 85,000 to 100,000 distinct CDR3 sequences listed, 25% to 30% were seen once. The sequences come from whole blood, collected in connection with sensitization to the hapten diphenylcyclopropenone (DPC). These receptors came from a middle-aged man with alopecia areata. Some clones in this sample may be carry-over from other donors' samples. CDR3s include the opening cysteine and the closing phenylalanine or tryptophan. D genes are given only for firm matches. Not all rows give a size; the values are once, few, many and, for expanded clones, a class.

j_gene	v_gene	d_gene	abundance	CDR3nt	CDR3aa
TRBJ2-7	TRBV5-1	.	.	TGCGCCAGCAGGGAGCGTCCCAATTCCTACGAGCAGTACTTC	CASRERPNSYEQYF
TRBJ2-4	TRBV2	.	many	TGTGCCACACGACCGGAACCCAAAAACATTCAGTACTTC	CATRPEPKNIQYF
TRBJ2-3	TRBV7-2	.	.	TGTGCCAGCAGCTTATGGACTACAGGCACAGATACGCAGTATTTT	CASSLWTTGTDTQYF
TRBJ2-3	TRBV18	.	few	TGTGCCAGCTCACAGGAAACCCAGGGCCCCACAGATACGCAGTATTTT	CASSQETQGPTDTQYF
TRBJ2-3	TRBV27	TRBD2	many	TGTGCCAGCAGTTCTCTAGCGGGAGGGACAGATACGCAGTATTTT	CASSSLAGGTDTQYF
TRBJ2-2	TRBV6-2/TRBV6-3	.	.	TGTGCCAGCAGTTATCCGGAGGAGCTGTTTTTT	CASSYPEELFF
TRBJ2-7	TRBV9	.	.	TGTGCCAGCAGCCTCGGCCCTGCCTACGAGCAGTACTTC	CASSLGPAYEQYF
TRBJ2-7	TRBV7-3	TRBD1	.	TGTGCCAGCAGCTTAACCGGGACAGGGGGTCCCTACGAGCAGTACTTC	CASSLTGTGGPYEQYF
TRBJ2-3	TRBV29-1	TRBD2	few	TGCAGCGTTGAAGCCCCAATAGGACTAGCGGGAGGTTCGCAGTATTTT	CSVEAPIGLAGGSQYF
TRBJ2-5	TRBV3-1	TRBD1	.	TGTGCCAGCAGCCAGGACAGGGGACCGTTGCAAGAGACCCAGTACTTC	CASSQDRGPLQETQYF
TRBJ2-5	TRBV3-1	.	few	TGTGCCAGCAGCCTAAGTGGCCCCCAAGAGACCCAGTACTTC	CASSLSGPQETQYF
TRBJ2-7	TRBV20-1	TRBD2	.	TGCAGTGCTAAGACTAGCGGGAGTGTTTACGAGCAGTACTTC	CSAKTSGSVYEQYF
TRBJ1-5	TRBV20-1	.	.	TGCAGTGCTAGAGTTCCAGGGGACAATCAGCCCCAGCATTTT	CSARVPGDNQPQHF
TRBJ2-5	TRBV25-1	TRBD2	few	TGTGCCAGCAGGCCTAGCGGGAGGCAAGAGACCCAGTACTTC	CASRPSGRQETQYF
TRBJ2-7	TRBV2	.	.	TGTGCCAGCAGTGACCTAGCGTCCTACGAGCAGTACTTC	CASSDLASYEQYF
TRBJ2-7	TRBV4-3	.	.	TGCGCCAGCAGCCAAGATATGGGGACTTCCTACGAGCAGTACTTC	CASSQDMGTSYEQYF
TRBJ2-1	TRBV29-1	.	few	TGCAGCGTGGAACCAGGGGACTCCTACAATGAGCAGTTCTTC	CSVEPGDSYNEQFF